This TCR beta chain comes out of a study of molecular identifiers for immune sequencing clone quantification. Study overall: The replicates split RNA from around 18,000 or 91,000 naive CD8 cells five ways and sequenced four.

Points on this clonotype: A read error may be the cause here, since a much bigger clone is one base away.

Bulk TCR libraries used previously described methods and listed TCR primers. TCRdb analysed the PCR reads with MiXCR anew, one entry per CDR3 protein. The table has about 320,000 distinct CDR3 sequences, about 20% seen once. Input for naive CD8 libraries was 20,000 to 1,000,000 sorted cells; the RNA fraction used was 10%, 30% or 50%. Per germline, CDR1 SQVTM and CDR2 ANQGSEA. The CDR3 contains 12 residues. The specimen was naive CD8+ T cells from blood, with Jurkat cell RNA spiked in. Documented subset: FACS-sorted CD8+CD4-CCR7+CD45RA+ naive T cells. This TCR came from a human donor in good health. Some libraries in this study had Jurkat cell RNA spiked in. This rearrangement joins TRBV29-1 to TRBJ2-7; 8 positions agree with TRBD1. CDR3 loop: CSVEAGGFEQHF. For the CDR3, the DNA is TGCAGCGTTGAAGCAGGGGGCTTCGAGCAGCACTTC.